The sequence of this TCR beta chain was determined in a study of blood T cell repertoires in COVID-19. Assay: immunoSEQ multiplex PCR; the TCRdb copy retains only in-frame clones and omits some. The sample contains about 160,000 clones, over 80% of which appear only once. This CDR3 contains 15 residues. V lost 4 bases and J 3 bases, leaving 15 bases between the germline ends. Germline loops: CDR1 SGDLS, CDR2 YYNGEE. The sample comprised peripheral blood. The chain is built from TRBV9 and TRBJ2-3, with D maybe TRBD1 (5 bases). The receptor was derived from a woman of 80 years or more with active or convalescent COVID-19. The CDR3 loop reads CASSTRQTQTDTQYF. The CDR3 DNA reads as TGTGCCAGCAGCACCCGACAGACGCAGACAGATACGCAGTATTTT.